This T cell receptor beta chain was retrieved from a study of blood T cell repertoires in COVID-19. CDR3 length: 13 amino acids. Per germline, CDR1 SGHRS and CDR2 YFSETQ. Trimming took off 5 bases at V and 5 bases at J, with 10 bases between the two ends. Only in-frame clones appear in the TCRdb table, and some are missing; sequencing was by immunoSEQ multiplex PCR. The sample records just over 95,000 clones, about nine tenths being singletons. This clone was observed a few times. The chain combines TRBV5-1 with TRBJ1-4; D is unresolved. Sequenced: peripheral blood. This TCR came from a man in his sixties with acute or convalescent COVID-19. Here the CDR3 reads CASSGTRNEKLFF. The DNA of the CDR3 is TGCGCCAGCAGTGGCACCAGAAATGAAAAACTGTTTTTT.